A single T cell receptor beta chain is shown here with its context. Its antigen remains undetermined. There are no base qualities to consult, and no much larger clone falls within one base. This specimen belongs to a study of blood T cell repertoires in COVID-19 (dated by TCRdb to the early 2020s). Notes on the research overall: Samples covering the acute and convalescent phases of COVID-19 were provided by collaborators in the United States, Italy and Spain. Samples were obtained from the ongoing ImmuneRACE study (first 160 participants) and from about 1,300 subjects provided by 6 global collaborators. The material from the prospective study consisted of cDNA or gDNA derived from T cells, B-cell-depleted T cells, or PBMCs. The repertoires were made available in a free public database intended to serve as a resource for research on the immune response to SARS-CoV-2. Deeply sampled blood TCRbeta repertoires from subjects exposed to, actively infected with, or recovered from COVID-19 were included in the dataset. Where available, HLA class I and class II types were obtained from metadata supplied by the sample provider rather than from assay-based typing. Sample metadata almost always included a de-identified subject ID, COVID-19 status, age in years and sex.

Collaborating institutions collected whole blood in K2EDTA tubes following their own protocols. Collaborator samples were shipped for TCRbeta analysis as frozen whole blood, isolated PBMCs, or DNA extracted from either sample type. TCRbeta CDR3 regions were amplified from genomic DNA using the immunoSEQ Assay, a bias-controlled multiplex PCR. The original methods were these. Nucleated cell counts per sample were estimated from amplification of reference gene primers within the assay. To quantify the absolute abundance of each unique TCRbeta CDR3 rearrangement, sequence reads were collapsed and filtered. Productive Simpson clonality was computed per sample as the square root of Simpson's diversity index over productive rearrangements. Not all clones reach the TCRdb copy of this immuneACCESS table, which keeps in-frame sequences only. Checked studies attribute under half of the gap to unresolved V genes and leave the rest unexplained. The DNA gave D and trimming, while V, J and clone size come from that table. In all, the sample holds more than 110,000 clones, and 60% to 80% of those were seen once. The top ten clonotypes cover 9% to 10% of the sample.

CDR1 is given as LGHDT and CDR2 as YNNKEL, both from the germline V gene (reference sequence). Between the V and J ends, shortened by 3 bases and 9 bases respectively, the junction contains 12 bases. Measured from the cysteine to the phenylalanine, the CDR3 is 14 residues long. Only the CDR3 DNA is retained, 42 bases long and in frame from the first base. Study-level results and caveats: The amount of clinical and demographic metadata varied by source and participant and was provided uncurated.

This TCR was sampled from a woman aged 45-59 years with active or convalescent COVID-19. Sample: peripheral blood. The sequence links TRBV3-1 (or the pseudogene TRBV3-2) to TRBJ1-6; TRBD1 is perhaps the D gene, given 5 matching bases. This receptor has the CDR3 CASSQRGTSSPLHF. The nucleotides are TGTGCCAGCAGCCAGCGCGGGACTTCTTCACCCCTCCACTTT.